Each of the 12 T cell receptor beta chains below was sequenced from the same sample in a study of T cell clonality in common variable immunodeficiency. TCRdb's table, derived via immunoSEQ multiplex PCR, lists solely in-frame clones and lacks some. The sample shows 50,000 or so clones, none of them appearing just once. The sample consisted of peripheral blood mononuclear cells. The source is a person between 18 and 70 years old in good health.

This clone was detected many times. The covered CDR3 bases are TGCAGTGCTCAACAGGGGGCCGAGGAAAAA. This codes for CSAQQGAEEK. The entire CDR3 is CSAQQGAEEKLFF. This rearrangement joins TRBV20-1 to TRBJ1-4, with 9 bases aligning to TRBD1. The read terminates 3 residues before the CDR3 end, so the remaining end is supplied by the germline J gene. The CDR3 spans 13 residues. Germline values: CDR1 DFQATT, CDR2 SNEGSKA (reference sequence). The V segment lost 5 bases and the J segment 8 bases; nucleotides outside the gene matches: 6.

This clone was recorded many times. The read ends 3 residues shy of where the CDR3 ends; the end is completed using the germline J gene. V is TRBV20-1 and J is TRBJ2-7; the match to TRBD2 covers 9 bases. After removal of 0 bases from V and 3 bases from J, the junction contained 6 bases not matched to a gene. Germline V gene lookup returns CDR1 DFQATT and CDR2 SNEGSKA (reference sequence). The CDR3 has 15 residues. The part of the CDR3 DNA that was read is TGCAGTGCTAGAGATGCTAGCGGGGACAACTACGAG. Translating it yields CSARDASGDNYE. The complete CDR3 reads CSARDASGDNYEQYF.

About this clone itself: The read halts 3 residues ahead of the CDR3 end, with the missing end drawn from the germline J gene. The genes are TRBV2 and TRBJ1-4, with D possibly being TRBD1 (5 bases). V gave up 6 bases and J gave up 6 bases, with 14 bases separating them. This CDR3 comprises 14 residues. Germline V lookup: CDR1 SNHLY, CDR2 FYNNEI. CDR3 amino acids: CASRPPGGDEKLFF. CDR3 bases read: TGTGCCAGCAGGCCCCCCGGGGGGGATGAAAAA.

A note on this clone: The read ends 3 residues before the CDR3 terminus; that terminus is restored from the germline J gene. The chain joins TRBV19 to TRBJ1-1; a weak D match, TRBD1 (6 bases). The germline gives CDR1 LNHDA, CDR2 SQIVND (reference sequence). The CDR3 is 16 amino acids. Trimming shortened V by 2 bases and J by 1 base, and 14 bases separated the two germline ends. Partial CDR3 DNA: TGTGCCAGTAGTATAAGAGGACAGTTATCGAACACTGAA. Its translation is CASSIRGQLSNTE. In full, the CDR3 is CASSIRGQLSNTEAFF. Looking up the rest from reference TRBV19 and TRBJ1-1 gives the full variable domain: DGGITQSPKYLFRKEGQNVTLSCEQNLNHDAMYWYRQDPGQGLRLIYYSQIVNDFQKGDIAEGYSVSREKKESFPLTVTSAQKNPTAFYLCASSIRGQLSNTEAFFGQGTRLTVV.

This clone has at least ten counts. The read ends 3 residues early relative to the CDR3; the germline J gene fills the gap. This sequence joins TRBV5-6 and TRBJ2-7; maybe TRBD2 (6 bases). Germline V gives CDR1 SGHDT, CDR2 YYEEEE. The CDR3 length is 14 residues. V was shortened by 4 bases and J by 5 bases, with 16 bases between the two germline ends. The part of the CDR3 DNA that was read is TGTGCCAGCAGCCAACTACACGGCGGGGACGAG. It yields the protein CASSQLHGGDE. The CDR3 in its entirety is CASSQLHGGDEQYF.

This clone occurred many times. The read terminates 3 residues before the CDR3 end, so the remaining end is supplied by the germline J gene. The V call is TRBV12-3 or TRBV12-4, the J call TRBJ2-7; D is uncertain. The CDR3 runs 14 residues. V lost 1 base and J 3 bases, leaving 10 bases between the germline ends. CDR3 DNA (partial): TGTGCCAGCAGTTTAGACAGCCGGAACTACGAG. This translates into CASSLDSRNYE. From start to end, the CDR3 is CASSLDSRNYEQYF.

This clone was seen ten or more times. The read falls 3 residues short of the CDR3 end, and the missing part is taken from the germline J gene. This chain uses TRBV2 with TRBJ2-2; possibly TRBD2 for D (7 bases). V dropped 7 bases and J dropped 4 bases, with 16 bases sitting between them. The CDR3 contains 15 residues. The V gene's germline CDR1 is SNHLY and CDR2 FYNNEI. The covered CDR3 bases are TGTGCCAGCACTCCCCTAAGGGGGGGCACCGGGGAG. It specifies CASTPLRGGTGE. The CDR3 reads in full as CASTPLRGGTGELFF.

This clone was counted many times. Coverage ceases 3 residues before the CDR3 finishes, and the germline J gene fills in the end. The chain couples TRBV5-1 to TRBJ1-2; D is uncertain. The germline V gene encodes CDR1 SGHRS and CDR2 YFSETQ. CDR3 size: 14 residues. Here the CDR3 reads CASSSGNDKRGYTF. Incomplete CDR3 DNA: TGCGCCAGCAGCTCCGGGAACGACAAGCGGGGC. The variable domain in full, with the rest retrieved from reference TRBV5-1 and TRBJ1-2, is KAGVTQTPRYLIKTRGQQVTLSCSPISGHRSVSWYQQTPGQGLQFLFEYFSETQRNKGNFPGRFSGRQFSNSRSEMNVSTLELGDSALYLCASSSGNDKRGYTFGSGTRLTVV.

This clone was detected ten times or more. Read sequence stops 3 residues before the CDR3 end, and the germline J gene provides the missing end. The chain recombines TRBV7-2 with TRBJ1-2; D ambiguous. The CDR3 is 14 amino acids. With 0 bases removed from V and 0 bases from J, the gap between germline ends came to 5 bases. CDR1 is SGHTA and CDR2 is FQGNSA in the germline V gene. CDR3 bases read: TGTGCCAGCAGCTTAGCTCTACCTAACTATGGC. The encoded protein is CASSLALPNYG. From start to end, the CDR3 is CASSLALPNYGYTF.

This clone showed up many times. The part of the CDR3 DNA that was read is TGTGCCAGCAGTGCGGGCTATGGC. It translates to CASSAGYG. The whole CDR3 region reads CASSAGYGYTF. J is TRBJ1-2 and V is TRBV6-1, with no clear D. Read sequence stops 3 residues before the CDR3 end, and the germline J gene provides the missing end. Trimming removed 4 bases from V and 4 bases from J, with 4 bases in between. CDR3 size: 11 residues. Germline V gene lookup returns CDR1 MNHNS and CDR2 SASEGT.

Ten or more counts support this clone. The read terminates 3 residues before the CDR3 end, so the remaining end is supplied by the germline J gene. V and J are TRBV6-1 and TRBJ1-1; 10 nucleotides line up with TRBD1. This CDR3 contains 16 residues. CDR1 is MNHNS and CDR2 is SASEGT in the germline V gene. V shed 3 bases, J shed 3 bases, and the junction held 7 bases outside the gene matches. Incomplete CDR3 DNA: TGTGCCAGCAGTGATACCCCCGGGACAGGGGACACTGAA. This translates into CASSDTPGTGDTE. The complete CDR3 reads CASSDTPGTGDTEAFF.

This clone was seen at least ten times. The read ends 3 residues early relative to the CDR3; the germline J gene fills the gap. V gene TRBV20-1 combines with J gene TRBJ2-2; weak D call: TRBD1 (6 bases). Germline V gene sequence: CDR1 DFQATT, CDR2 SNEGSKA (reference sequence). This CDR3 has 14 amino acids. V lost 6 bases and J 3 bases, leaving 14 bases between the germline ends. The CDR3 sequence is CSATGDWDTGELFF. CDR3 bases read: TGCAGTGCGACAGGAGACTGGGACACCGGGGAG.